One and the same sample provided the 6 T cell receptor beta chains below, sequenced in a study of CD8 T cells in ankylosing spondylitis. Each CDR3 protein is one row after TCRdb ran MiXCR on the 5' RACE reads. The table records some 140,000 distinct CDR3 sequences, 9.5% to 12% of them present only once. The sequencing input was blood, either unsorted or a sorted T cell fraction (not recorded which). All receptors derive from a female donor with ankylosing spondylitis or in good health (not recorded which).

This clonotype was recorded at least ten times. The genes are TRBV29-1 and TRBJ2-1; no reliable D call. Germline V lookup: CDR1 SQVTM, CDR2 ANQGSEA. The CDR3 is 14 residues long. V lost 5 bases to trimming and J lost 0 bases, with 11 bases between them. The CDR3: CSVHSEDSYNEQFF. CDR3 nucleotide sequence: TGCAGCGTTCACAGTGAAGACTCCTACAATGAGCAGTTCTTC.

Comment on this clonotype: A much larger clone lies a single base off, so this may be a read error. The rearrangement links TRBV7-8 to TRBJ2-7; tentatively, D is TRBD1 or TRBD2 (5 bases each). The V gene's germline CDR1 is SGHVS and CDR2 FQNEAQ. CDR3 length: 14 residues. Here the CDR3 reads CASNLVGESYEQYF. For the CDR3, the DNA is TGTGCCAGCAACTTAGTGGGGGAGAGCTACGAGCAGTACTTC.

This clonotype was counted ten times or more. V is TRBV14 and J is TRBJ2-7; TRBD2 might be the D (6 bases). This CDR3 has 15 amino acids. V lost 4 bases and J 0 bases, leaving 13 bases between the germline ends. Per the germline V gene, CDR1 is SGHDN and CDR2 is FVKESK. CDR3 sequence (DNA): TGTGCCAGCAGCCCAAGCGGGCCGAGCTCCTACGAGCAGTACTTC. Translating it yields CASSPSGPSSYEQYF.

This clonotype was counted many times. The genes are TRBV7-2 and TRBJ1-5, with D hard to call. There are 13 residues in the CDR3. Trimming took 6 bases from V and 2 from J, leaving 8 bases between them. Germline V lookup: CDR1 SGHTA, CDR2 FQGNSA. Written as DNA, the CDR3 is TGTGCCAGCAGTTGGGCGCGCAATCAGCCCCAGCATTTT. This codes for CASSWARNQPQHF.

This clonotype was recorded once. This may be a read error, as it is one base from a much larger clone. The V and J genes are TRBV5-1 and TRBJ1-2, with D possibly matching TRBD1 (5 bases). Trimming pared 6 bases from V and 3 bases from J, leaving 12 bases between. CDR1 and CDR2 (germline): SGHRS, YFSETQ. The CDR3 consists of 13 residues. CDR3 protein: CASNFRGDYGYTF. CDR3 coding DNA: TGCGCCAGCAACTTCCGGGGGGACTATGGCTACACCTTC.

This clonotype was counted a single time. J is TRBJ2-1 and V is TRBV19, with 8 bases aligning to TRBD1. Germline CDR1 reads LNHDA; CDR2 reads SQIVND (reference sequence). The CDR3 length is 15 residues. Trimming took 7 bases from V and 8 from J; bases not matched to a gene: 13. CDR3 nucleotides: TGTGCCAGTACAAGCCTACCGGACAGGGAAGATGAGCAGTTCTTC. Amino acid sequence: CASTSLPDREDEQFF.